This T cell receptor (beta chain) stems from a study of early T cells in non-severe SARS-CoV-2 infection. TCRdb re-called the 5' RACE reads with MiXCR, one entry per CDR3 protein. In the table there are about 92,000 distinct CDR3 sequences, approximately 15% of which are singletons. This CDR3 has 15 residues. V gave up 6 bases and J gave up 2 bases; unmatched junction bases: 8. The V gene's germline CDR1 is MGHDK and CDR2 SYGVNS. This clonotype turned up a few times. The V gene is TRBV25-1, the J gene TRBJ2-7, with 9 bases identical to TRBD2. Sequenced: whole blood. The source is an adult who was a healthcare worker with PCR-confirmed SARS-CoV-2 infection or an uninfected control (not recorded which). The CDR3 loop is CASRGRAGGTYEQYF. In nucleotides, the CDR3 is TGTGCCAGCAGGGGTCGTGCGGGGGGGACCTACGAGCAGTACTTC.